What follows are 25 T cell receptor beta chains derived from one specimen sequenced in a study of T cells in Graves' hyperthyroidism and ophthalmopathy. Using RNA transcripts as the source, TCR beta CDR3 regions were amplified. The primer set for the first-round RT-PCR of the TCR CDR3 was HTBI. A single record per CDR3 protein comes from TCRdb applying MiXCR to the multiplex PCR reads. The top ten clones hold 25% to 30% of a sample with roughly 400,000 distinct CDR3 sequences, over 11% of them seen once. Source material: blood. These receptors all stem from a man aged 45-60 years with Graves' ophthalmopathy.

This clonotype was seen many times. V usage is TRBV2 and J usage is TRBJ2-7; weak D call: TRBD2 (5 bases). Looked up from germline, CDR1 is SNHLY and CDR2 is FYNNEI. The CDR3 covers 14 residues. Trimming left V 6 bases short and J 6 bases short, with 18 bases between. The CDR3 nucleotides are TGTGCCAGCAGGACCCCGGGAAACCCGCTCGAGCAGTACTTC. Encoded protein: CASRTPGNPLEQYF. Supplemented by reference TRBV2 and TRBJ2-7, the full variable domain reads EPEVTQTPSHQVTQMGQEVILRCVPISNHLYFYWYRQILGQKVEFLVSFYNNEISEKSEIFDDQFSVERPDGSNFTLKIRSTKLEDSAMYFCASRTPGNPLEQYFGPGTRLTVT.

The V and J genes are TRBV10-3 and TRBJ2-2; 11 nucleotides match TRBD2. The junction had 5 bases not matched to a gene; V was cut back by 6 bases and J by 2 bases. The CDR3 length is 16 residues. CDR1 and CDR2 (germline): ENHRY, SYGVKD. CDR3 residues: CAISLAGGRNTGELFF. DNA for the CDR3: TGTGCCATCAGCCTAGCGGGAGGAAGAAACACCGGGGAGCTGTTTTTT.

This clonotype occurred many times. V is TRBV5-1 and J is TRBJ2-1, with 14 bases aligning to TRBD2. The CDR3 consists of 15 residues. V lost 3 bases to trimming and J lost 5 bases; unmatched junction nucleotides: 1. The germline V gene encodes CDR1 SGHRS and CDR2 YFSETQ. CDR3 sequence (DNA): TGCGCCAGCAGCTGGGGACTAGCGGGAGACAATGAGCAGTTCTTC. Translating it yields CASSWGLAGDNEQFF.

In this sample, this clonotype turned up many times. The J gene is TRBJ2-5, the V gene TRBV18; 10 bases are a match to TRBD2. CDR3 length equals 16 residues. Germline loops: CDR1 KGHSH, CDR2 LQKENI. After removal of 6 bases from V and 1 base from J, the junction contained 8 bases not matched to a gene. The CDR3 DNA follows: TGTGCCAGCTCTCCTCGGACTAGCGGCCTCCAAGAGACCCAGTACTTC. It encodes CASSPRTSGLQETQYF.

This chain uses TRBV12-3 or TRBV12-4 with TRBJ1-5; tentatively, D is TRBD1 (5 bases). V was cut by 3 bases and J by 6 bases, with 12 bases left in between. There are 14 residues in the CDR3. CDR3 coding DNA: TGTGCCAGCAGTTTTCAGGGTCGGGGTCAGCCCCAGCATTTT. Amino acids: CASSFQGRGQPQHF.

The chain combines TRBV9 with TRBJ2-7; 11 nucleotides agree with TRBD2. V trimming: 3 bases; J trimming: 3 bases; junction bases outside the gene matches: 2. The CDR3 spans 14 residues. Germline V lookup: CDR1 SGDLS, CDR2 YYNGEE. This CDR3 reads CASSEGLAGYEQYF. The CDR3 DNA follows: TGTGCCAGCAGCGAAGGACTAGCGGGCTACGAGCAGTACTTC.

This clonotype was seen only a few times. The rearrangement uses TRBV28 and TRBJ2-2; D is unclear. The CDR3 length is 15 residues. The V end was cut by 4 bases, the J end by 6 bases, with 15 bases between. Looked up from germline, CDR1 is MDHEN and CDR2 is SYDVKM. The CDR3, as DNA: TGTGCCAGCAGTTCTTTTCTCGTGACGCCCGGGGAGCTGTTTTTT. Translated: CASSSFLVTPGELFF. The complete variable domain, with remaining parts taken from reference TRBV28 and TRBJ2-2, reads DVKVTQSSRYLVKRTGEKVFLECVQDMDHENMFWYRQDPGLGLRLIYFSYDVKMKEKGDIPEGYSVSREKKERFSLILESASTNQTSMYLCASSSFLVTPGELFFGEGSRLTVL.

The chain recombines TRBV12-3 or TRBV12-4 with TRBJ1-5; no firm D call. Trimming shortened V by 7 bases and J by 6 bases, and 16 bases separated the two germline ends. The CDR3 covers 14 residues. Written as DNA, the CDR3 is TGTGCCAGCACCCTAGGTTTGGGCTTTCAGCCCCAGCATTTT. Amino acid sequence: CASTLGLGFQPQHF.

This clonotype was detected many times. The chain employs TRBV7-9 and TRBJ2-5; D is possibly TRBD2 (5 bases). V shed 4 bases and J shed 1 base, with 13 bases lying between them. Germline-derived CDR1 and CDR2 are SEHNR and FQNEAQ (reference sequence). This CDR3 comprises 15 residues. CDR3 sequence (DNA): TGTGCCAGCAGCTCCCAGTGGGGAGTCCAAGAGACCCAGTACTTC. Translating gives CASSSQWGVQETQYF.

The V call is TRBV24-1, the J call TRBJ2-1; TRBD2 matches 7 bases. Germline CDR1 reads KGHDR; CDR2 reads SFDVKD. The length of the CDR3 is 15 residues. Unmatched junction bases numbered 3, after V lost 4 bases and J lost 1 base. CDR3 in amino acids: CATSEAGASYNEQFF. Written as DNA, the CDR3 is TGTGCCACCAGTGAGGCGGGAGCATCCTACAATGAGCAGTTCTTC.

This clonotype was picked up many times. The rearrangement uses TRBV10-2 and TRBJ2-5; D unresolved. This CDR3 contains 14 residues. The V gene lost 10 bases and the J gene lost 5 bases, with 20 bases spanning the gap. Germline V gene data show CDR1 as WSHSY and CDR2 as SAAADI. CDR3 protein: CATKDALRGETQYF. As DNA, the CDR3 is TGCGCCACCAAGGACGCTCTTAGAGGCGAGACCCAGTACTTC.

On this clonotype: This could be a read error, since a much larger clone is one nucleotide away. The chain joins TRBV5-1 to TRBJ1-1; no reliable D call. Germline assignment: CDR1 SGHRS and CDR2 YFSETQ. Trimming removed 0 bases at V and 0 bases at J, with 6 bases between. This CDR3 has 14 amino acids. The CDR3 nucleotides are TGCGCCAGCAGCTTGGACCAGGTGAACACTGAAGCTTTCTTT. Translating it yields CASSLDQVNTEAFF.

This clonotype was counted ten times or more. The chain links TRBV12-3 or TRBV12-4 to TRBJ1-6; no definite D call. The CDR3 runs to 11 residues. V was shortened by 6 bases and J by 7 bases, with 4 bases between the two germline ends. CDR3 DNA sequence: TGTGCCAGCAGCCGGAATTCACCCCTCCACTTT. Residues: CASSRNSPLHF.

This clonotype was seen ten or more times. The rearrangement joins TRBV20-1 to TRBJ2-7; 11 bases are a match to TRBD1. The CDR3 has 16 amino acids. Germline V gene data show CDR1 as DFQATT and CDR2 as SNEGSKA (reference sequence). V dropped 6 bases and J dropped 2; count of bases not matched to a gene: 12. CDR3 loop: CSADRPPGQGAYEQYF. The CDR3 region has the DNA TGCAGTGCGGACCGGCCCCCGGGACAGGGGGCCTACGAGCAGTACTTC.

About this clonotype itself: A read error may explain this, as a much larger clone is one base away. V is TRBV7-2 and J is TRBJ2-3; D could derive from TRBD1 or TRBD2 (5 bases each). The CDR3 has 14 amino acids. In germline, CDR1 is SGHTA, CDR2 FQGNSA. As DNA, the CDR3 is TGTGCCGGCAGCCCCGAGGGACGCACAGATACGCAGTATTTT. This encodes CAGSPEGRTDTQYF. Using reference TRBV7-2 and TRBJ2-3 for the parts outside the CDR3, the full variable domain is GAGVSQSPSNKVTEKGKDVELRCDPISGHTALYWYRQSLGQGLEFLIYFQGNSAPDKSGLPSDRFSAERTGGSVSTLTIQRTQQEDSAVYLCAGSPEGRTDTQYFGPGTRLTVL.

Comments on this clonotype: Here the CDR3 omits its conserved ending phenylalanine or tryptophan, so a read error is the likely source. This chain connects TRBV9 to TRBJ2-7; D may be TRBD1 (5 bases). V gave up 0 bases and J gave up 4 bases, with 14 bases separating them. CDR1 and CDR2 from the germline V gene are SGDLS and YYNGEE. This CDR3 comprises 15 residues. In nucleotides, the CDR3 is TGTGCCAGCAGCGTAGGCGTCCAGGGTCGGTACGAGCAGTACCTC. Protein product: CASSVGVQGRYEQYL.

V is TRBV2 and J is TRBJ2-1; 8 nucleotides agree with TRBD1. There are 14 residues in the CDR3. Germline V gives CDR1 SNHLY, CDR2 FYNNEI. The V segment lost 7 bases and the J segment 9 bases; nucleotides outside the gene matches: 11. CDR3 residues: CASITGTGGSEQFF. In nucleotides, the CDR3 is TGTGCCAGCATTACCGGGACAGGAGGCAGTGAGCAGTTCTTC.

This clonotype occurred many times. The chain carries TRBV24-1 and TRBJ1-5; D remains ambiguous. CDR3 length: 15 amino acids. The germline V gene has CDR1 KGHDR and CDR2 SFDVKD. The V and J ends lost 3 bases and 3 bases respectively, with 11 bases between them. The DNA for the CDR3 is TGTGCCACCAGTGATGGGAGGCGGAACAATCAGCCCCAGCATTTT. Protein sequence: CATSDGRRNNQPQHF.

This clonotype was counted ten times or more. V and J are TRBV12-3 or TRBV12-4 and TRBJ2-5; D gene ambiguous. The CDR3 covers 14 residues. The V end lost 7 bases, the J end lost 4 bases, and 16 bases lay between the germline ends. The CDR3 DNA follows: TGTGCCAGCACACGCACTACCCTCGGAGAGACCCAGTACTTC. Its protein is CASTRTTLGETQYF.

This rearrangement joins TRBV5-4 to TRBJ2-1; 9 bases are a match to TRBD2. There are 14 residues in the CDR3. Germline V gene sequence: CDR1 SGHNT, CDR2 YYREEE (reference sequence). Trimming at V came to 6 bases and at J to 5 bases, leaving 6 bases not matched to a gene. The CDR3 region is CASTQTSGDNEQFF. The CDR3 DNA is TGTGCCAGCACCCAGACTAGCGGAGACAATGAGCAGTTCTTC.

Many counts were recorded for this clonotype. CDR3: CASRPTGERTEAFF. The DNA for the CDR3 is TGTGCCAGCAGGCCTACAGGGGAGAGGACTGAAGCTTTCTTT. The chain couples TRBV12-3 or TRBV12-4 to TRBJ1-1, with 7 positions matching TRBD1. The J segment lost 5 bases and the V segment lost 6 bases, leaving 9 bases of the junction unmatched. This CDR3 spans 14 amino acids.

This clonotype was picked up many times. The chain links TRBV7-2 to TRBJ1-1, with 9 nucleotides matching TRBD1. The CDR3 length is 16 residues. Germline CDR1 SGHTA, CDR2 FQGNSA. Unmatched junction bases numbered 2, after V lost 0 bases and J lost 0 bases. CDR3 nucleotides: TGTGCCAGCAGCTTAGCGGGGACAGGGCTGAACACTGAAGCTTTCTTT. It yields the protein CASSLAGTGLNTEAFF.

V and J are TRBV5-4 and TRBJ2-1, with 7 bases that match TRBD1. The CDR3 is 15 residues long. V was pared by 2 bases and J by 10 bases, with 12 bases of the junction left unmatched. Germline lookup yields CDR1 SGHNT and CDR2 YYREEE (reference sequence). The CDR3, as DNA: TGTGCCAGCAGCTTAAGGGGGCGGTCACTAGGCGAGCAGTTCTTC. Its protein is CASSLRGRSLGEQFF.

As for this clonotype: A read error may explain this, as a much larger clone is one base away. No conserved phenylalanine or tryptophan is present at the end of the CDR3, so a read error is the likely explanation. V and J are TRBV18 and TRBJ1-1; D is ambiguous. The CDR3 has 13 amino acids. Trimming cost V 0 bases and J 6 bases, with 8 bases left between them. CDR1 and CDR2 from the germline V gene are KGHSH and LQKENI. CDR3 protein: CASSPPLTPEAFL. The CDR3 nucleotides read TGTGCCAGCTCACCACCGTTAACCCCTGAAGCTTTCCTT.

This clonotype was counted only a few times. The chain combines TRBV6-1 with TRBJ2-3, with 10 bases aligning to TRBD1. The CDR3 runs to 15 residues. V dropped 3 bases and J dropped 5; count of bases not matched to a gene: 5. Germline values: CDR1 MNHNS, CDR2 SASEGT. The CDR3 DNA is TGTGCCAGCAGTGAGGACAGGGGGATTGGAGATACGCAGTATTTT. The encoded protein is CASSEDRGIGDTQYF.